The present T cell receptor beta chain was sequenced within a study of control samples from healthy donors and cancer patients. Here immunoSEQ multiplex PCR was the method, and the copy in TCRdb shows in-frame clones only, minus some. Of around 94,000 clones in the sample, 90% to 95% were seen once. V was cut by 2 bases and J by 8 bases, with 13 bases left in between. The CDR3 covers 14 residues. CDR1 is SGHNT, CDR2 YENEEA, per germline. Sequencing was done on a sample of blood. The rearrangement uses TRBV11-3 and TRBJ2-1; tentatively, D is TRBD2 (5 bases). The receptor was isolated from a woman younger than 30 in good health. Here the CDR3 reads CASSLNPGVHEQFF. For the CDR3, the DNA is TGTGCCAGCAGCTTAAACCCCGGGGTCCATGAGCAGTTCTTC.